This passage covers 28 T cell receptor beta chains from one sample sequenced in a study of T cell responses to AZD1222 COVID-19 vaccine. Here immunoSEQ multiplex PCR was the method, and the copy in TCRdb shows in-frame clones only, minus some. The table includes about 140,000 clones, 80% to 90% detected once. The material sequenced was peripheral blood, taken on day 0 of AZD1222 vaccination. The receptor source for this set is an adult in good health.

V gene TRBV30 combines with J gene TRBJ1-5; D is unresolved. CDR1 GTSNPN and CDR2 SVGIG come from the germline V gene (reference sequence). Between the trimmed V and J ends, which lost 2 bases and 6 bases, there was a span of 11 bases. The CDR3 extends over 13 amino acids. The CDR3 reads CAWSQAFGQPQHF. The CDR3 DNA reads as TGTGCCTGGAGTCAAGCGTTCGGTCAGCCCCAGCATTTT.

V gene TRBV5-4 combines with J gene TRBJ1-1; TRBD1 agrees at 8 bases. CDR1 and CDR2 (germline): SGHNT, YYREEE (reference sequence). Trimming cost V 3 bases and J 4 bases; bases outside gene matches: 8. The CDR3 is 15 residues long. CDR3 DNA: TGTGCCAGCAGCTACGGACAGGGAATTGTCACTGAAGCTTTCTTT. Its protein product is CASSYGQGIVTEAFF.

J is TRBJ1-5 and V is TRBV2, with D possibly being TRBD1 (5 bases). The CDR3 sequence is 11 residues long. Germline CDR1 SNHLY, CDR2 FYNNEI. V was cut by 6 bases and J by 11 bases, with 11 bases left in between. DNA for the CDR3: TGTGCCAGCAGAGAGGGGTCGGCCCAGCATTTT. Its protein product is CASREGSAQHF.

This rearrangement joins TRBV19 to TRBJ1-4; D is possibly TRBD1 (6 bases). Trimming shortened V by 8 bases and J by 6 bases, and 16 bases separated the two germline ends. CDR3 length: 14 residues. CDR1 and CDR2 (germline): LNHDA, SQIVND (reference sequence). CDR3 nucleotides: TGTGCCAGTGCGACCGGGACAAGCGATGAAAAACTGTTTTTT. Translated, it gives CASATGTSDEKLFF.

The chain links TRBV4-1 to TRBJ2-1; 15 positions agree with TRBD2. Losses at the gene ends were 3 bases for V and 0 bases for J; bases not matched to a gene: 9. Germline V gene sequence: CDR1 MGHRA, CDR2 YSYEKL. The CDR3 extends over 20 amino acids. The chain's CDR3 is CASSHLGLAGGPSSYNEQFF. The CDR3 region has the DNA TGCGCCAGCAGCCACCTGGGACTAGCGGGAGGCCCCAGCTCCTACAATGAGCAGTTCTTC.

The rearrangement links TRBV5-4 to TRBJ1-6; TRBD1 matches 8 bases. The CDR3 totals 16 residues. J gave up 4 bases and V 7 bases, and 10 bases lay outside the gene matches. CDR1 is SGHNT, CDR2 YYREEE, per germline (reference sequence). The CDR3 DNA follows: TGTGCCAGCTCCGACAGGGGCGCGGGATATAATTCACCCCTCCACTTT. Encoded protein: CASSDRGAGYNSPLHF.

The CDR3 nucleotides are TGTGCCAGCAGCTTGGGTACGCTAATGAACACTGAAGCTTTCTTT. Translated, it gives CASSLGTLMNTEAFF. This chain uses TRBV5-6 with TRBJ1-1, with D unresolved. V was clipped by 0 bases and J by 0 bases, with 9 bases between them. This CDR3 has 15 amino acids. CDR1 is SGHDT and CDR2 is YYEEEE in the germline V gene.

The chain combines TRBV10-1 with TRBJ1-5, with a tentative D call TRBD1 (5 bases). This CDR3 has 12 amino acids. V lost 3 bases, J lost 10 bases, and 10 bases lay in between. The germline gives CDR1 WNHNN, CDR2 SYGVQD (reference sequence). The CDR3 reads CASSDGDRPQHF. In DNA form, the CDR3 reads TGCGCCAGCAGTGACGGAGACAGACCCCAGCATTTT.

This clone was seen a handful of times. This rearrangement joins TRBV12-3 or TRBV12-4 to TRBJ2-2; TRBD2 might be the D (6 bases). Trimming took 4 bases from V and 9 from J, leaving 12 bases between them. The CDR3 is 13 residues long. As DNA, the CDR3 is TGTGCCAGCAGTTCAACCGGGAGCCGGGAGCTGTTTTTT. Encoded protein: CASSSTGSRELFF.

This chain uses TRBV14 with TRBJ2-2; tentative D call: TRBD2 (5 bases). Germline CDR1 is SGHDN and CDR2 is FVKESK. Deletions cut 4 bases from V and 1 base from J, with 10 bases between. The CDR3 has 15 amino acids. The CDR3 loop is CASSRHRGNTGELFF. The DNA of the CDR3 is TGTGCCAGCAGCCGTCATCGGGGGAACACCGGGGAGCTGTTTTTT.

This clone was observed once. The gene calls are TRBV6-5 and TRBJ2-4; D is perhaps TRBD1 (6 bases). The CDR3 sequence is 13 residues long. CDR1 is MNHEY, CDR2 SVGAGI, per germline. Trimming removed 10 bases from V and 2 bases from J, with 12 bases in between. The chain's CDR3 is CATTDRTKNIQYF. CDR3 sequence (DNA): TGTGCCACGACCGACAGGACCAAAAACATTCAGTACTTC.

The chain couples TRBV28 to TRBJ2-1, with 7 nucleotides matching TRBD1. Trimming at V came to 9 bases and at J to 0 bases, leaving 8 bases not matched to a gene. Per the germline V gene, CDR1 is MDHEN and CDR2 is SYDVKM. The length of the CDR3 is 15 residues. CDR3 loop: CASLQGSDSYNEQFF. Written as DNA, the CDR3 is TGTGCCAGTCTACAGGGGTCGGACTCCTACAATGAGCAGTTCTTC.

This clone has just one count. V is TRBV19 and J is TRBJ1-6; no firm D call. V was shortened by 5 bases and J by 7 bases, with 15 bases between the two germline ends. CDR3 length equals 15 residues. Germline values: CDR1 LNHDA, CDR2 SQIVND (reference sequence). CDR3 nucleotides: TGTGCCAGTAGTCCCCAGCTCACAGCCAATTCACCCCTCCACTTT. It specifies CASSPQLTANSPLHF.

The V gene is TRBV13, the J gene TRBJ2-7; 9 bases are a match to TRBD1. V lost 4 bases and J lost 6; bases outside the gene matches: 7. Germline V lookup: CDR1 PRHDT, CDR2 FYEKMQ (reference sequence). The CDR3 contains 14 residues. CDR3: CASSSLQGAGEQYF. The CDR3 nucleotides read TGTGCCAGCAGCTCTCTACAGGGGGCGGGCGAGCAGTACTTC.

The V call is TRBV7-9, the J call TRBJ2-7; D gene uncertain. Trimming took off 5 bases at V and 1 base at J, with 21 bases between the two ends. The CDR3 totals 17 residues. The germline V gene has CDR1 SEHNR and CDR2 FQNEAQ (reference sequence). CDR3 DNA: TGTGCCAGCAGCCCCCCCGTTGGAATCGGCGGTTCCTACGAGCAGTACTTC. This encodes CASSPPVGIGGSYEQYF. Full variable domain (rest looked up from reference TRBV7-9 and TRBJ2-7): DTGVSQNPRHKITKRGQNVTFRCDPISEHNRLYWYRQTLGQGPEFLTYFQNEAQLEKSRLLSDRFSAERPKGSFSTLEIQRTEQGDSAMYLCASSPPVGIGGSYEQYFGPGTRLTVT.

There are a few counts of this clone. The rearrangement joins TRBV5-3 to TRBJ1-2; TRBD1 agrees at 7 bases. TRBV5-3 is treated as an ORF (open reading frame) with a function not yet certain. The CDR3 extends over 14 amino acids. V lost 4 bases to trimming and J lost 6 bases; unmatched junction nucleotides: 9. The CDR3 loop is CARSKTGQSHGYTF. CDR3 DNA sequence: TGTGCCAGAAGCAAGACGGGACAGTCGCATGGCTACACCTTC.

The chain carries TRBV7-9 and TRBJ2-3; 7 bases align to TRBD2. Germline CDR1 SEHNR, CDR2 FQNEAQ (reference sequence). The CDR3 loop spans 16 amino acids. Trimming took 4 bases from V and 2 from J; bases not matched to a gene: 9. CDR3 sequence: CASSSFGGGHTDTQYF. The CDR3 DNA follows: TGTGCCAGCAGCTCATTCGGGGGAGGGCACACAGATACGCAGTATTTT.

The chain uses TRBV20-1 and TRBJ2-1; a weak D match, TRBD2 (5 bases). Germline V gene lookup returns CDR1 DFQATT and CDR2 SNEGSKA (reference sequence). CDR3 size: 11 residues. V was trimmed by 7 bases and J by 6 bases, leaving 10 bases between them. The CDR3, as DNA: TGCAGTGGCAGAGGGCGCAATGAGCAGTTCTTC. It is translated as CSGRGRNEQFF.

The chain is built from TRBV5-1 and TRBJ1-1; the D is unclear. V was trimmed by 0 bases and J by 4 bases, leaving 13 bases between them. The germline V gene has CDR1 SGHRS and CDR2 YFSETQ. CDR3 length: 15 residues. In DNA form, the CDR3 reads TGCGCCAGCAGCTTGGTGGCCGGGTCGGGCACTGAAGCTTTCTTT. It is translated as CASSLVAGSGTEAFF. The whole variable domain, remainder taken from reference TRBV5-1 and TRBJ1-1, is KAGVTQTPRYLIKTRGQQVTLSCSPISGHRSVSWYQQTPGQGLQFLFEYFSETQRNKGNFPGRFSGRQFSNSRSEMNVSTLELGDSALYLCASSLVAGSGTEAFFGQGTRLTVV.

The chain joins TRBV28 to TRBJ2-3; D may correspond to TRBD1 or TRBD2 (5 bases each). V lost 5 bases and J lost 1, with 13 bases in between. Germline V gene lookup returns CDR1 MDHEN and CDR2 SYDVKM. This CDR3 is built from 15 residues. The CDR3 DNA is TGTGCCAGCAGTAAAGGGACGGGCGGCACAGATACGCAGTATTTT. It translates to CASSKGTGGTDTQYF.

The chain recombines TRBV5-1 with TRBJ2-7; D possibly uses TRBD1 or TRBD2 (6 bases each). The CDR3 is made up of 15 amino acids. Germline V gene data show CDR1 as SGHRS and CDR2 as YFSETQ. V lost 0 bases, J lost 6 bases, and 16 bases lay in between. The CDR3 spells CASSLAWGADGEQYF. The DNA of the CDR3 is TGCGCCAGCAGCTTGGCCTGGGGGGCGGACGGCGAGCAGTACTTC. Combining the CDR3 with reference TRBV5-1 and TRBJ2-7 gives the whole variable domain KAGVTQTPRYLIKTRGQQVTLSCSPISGHRSVSWYQQTPGQGLQFLFEYFSETQRNKGNFPGRFSGRQFSNSRSEMNVSTLELGDSALYLCASSLAWGADGEQYFGPGTRLTVT.

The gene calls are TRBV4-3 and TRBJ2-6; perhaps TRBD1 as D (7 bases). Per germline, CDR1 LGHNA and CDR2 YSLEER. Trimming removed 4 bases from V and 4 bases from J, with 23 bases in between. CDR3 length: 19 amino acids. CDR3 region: CASSLHQGGLLSGANVLTF. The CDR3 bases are TGCGCCAGCAGCCTCCATCAGGGGGGACTTTTATCCGGGGCCAACGTCCTGACTTTC.

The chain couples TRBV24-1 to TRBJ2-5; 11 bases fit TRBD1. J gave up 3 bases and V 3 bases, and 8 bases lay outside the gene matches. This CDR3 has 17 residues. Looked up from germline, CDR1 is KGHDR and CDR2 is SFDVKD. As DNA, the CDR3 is TGTGCCACCAGTGATCCCGGGACAGGGGGGCTTGAAGAGACCCAGTACTTC. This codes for CATSDPGTGGLEETQYF.

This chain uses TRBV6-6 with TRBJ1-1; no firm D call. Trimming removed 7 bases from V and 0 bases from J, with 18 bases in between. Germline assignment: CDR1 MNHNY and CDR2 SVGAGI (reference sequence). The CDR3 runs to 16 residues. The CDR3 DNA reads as TGTGCCAGCAAAAGGACTAAGGGAGGAATGAACACTGAAGCTTTCTTT. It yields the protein CASKRTKGGMNTEAFF.

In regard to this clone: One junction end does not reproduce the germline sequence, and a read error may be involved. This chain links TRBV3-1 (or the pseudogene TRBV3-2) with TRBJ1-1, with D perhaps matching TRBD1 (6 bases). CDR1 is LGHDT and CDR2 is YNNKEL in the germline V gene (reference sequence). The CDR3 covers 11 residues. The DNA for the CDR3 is TGTGCCAGCTCGGGGGCCCTTGAATCTTTCTTT. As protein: CASSGALESFF.

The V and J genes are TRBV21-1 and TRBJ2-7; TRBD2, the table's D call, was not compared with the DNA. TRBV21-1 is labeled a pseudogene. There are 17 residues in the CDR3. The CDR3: CASSKGRRERERYEQYF. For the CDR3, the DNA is TGTGCCAGCAGCAAAGGGCGGCGGGAGCGGGAGAGGTACGAGCAGTACTTC.

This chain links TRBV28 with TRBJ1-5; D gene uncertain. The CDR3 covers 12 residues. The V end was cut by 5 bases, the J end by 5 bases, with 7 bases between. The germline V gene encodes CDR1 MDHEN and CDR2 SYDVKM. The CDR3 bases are TGTGCCAGCAGTGTCAGTGATCAGCCCCAGCATTTT. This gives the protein CASSVSDQPQHF.

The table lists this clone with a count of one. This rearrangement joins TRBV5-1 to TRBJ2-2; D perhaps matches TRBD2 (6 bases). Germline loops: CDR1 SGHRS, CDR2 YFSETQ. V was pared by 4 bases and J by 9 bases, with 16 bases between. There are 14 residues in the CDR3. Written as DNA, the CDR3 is TGCGCCAGCAGCGAAGGCGGGGTTTTGAGGGAGCTGTTTTTT. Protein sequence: CASSEGGVLRELFF. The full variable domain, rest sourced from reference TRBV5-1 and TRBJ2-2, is KAGVTQTPRYLIKTRGQQVTLSCSPISGHRSVSWYQQTPGQGLQFLFEYFSETQRNKGNFPGRFSGRQFSNSRSEMNVSTLELGDSALYLCASSEGGVLRELFFGEGSRLTVL.